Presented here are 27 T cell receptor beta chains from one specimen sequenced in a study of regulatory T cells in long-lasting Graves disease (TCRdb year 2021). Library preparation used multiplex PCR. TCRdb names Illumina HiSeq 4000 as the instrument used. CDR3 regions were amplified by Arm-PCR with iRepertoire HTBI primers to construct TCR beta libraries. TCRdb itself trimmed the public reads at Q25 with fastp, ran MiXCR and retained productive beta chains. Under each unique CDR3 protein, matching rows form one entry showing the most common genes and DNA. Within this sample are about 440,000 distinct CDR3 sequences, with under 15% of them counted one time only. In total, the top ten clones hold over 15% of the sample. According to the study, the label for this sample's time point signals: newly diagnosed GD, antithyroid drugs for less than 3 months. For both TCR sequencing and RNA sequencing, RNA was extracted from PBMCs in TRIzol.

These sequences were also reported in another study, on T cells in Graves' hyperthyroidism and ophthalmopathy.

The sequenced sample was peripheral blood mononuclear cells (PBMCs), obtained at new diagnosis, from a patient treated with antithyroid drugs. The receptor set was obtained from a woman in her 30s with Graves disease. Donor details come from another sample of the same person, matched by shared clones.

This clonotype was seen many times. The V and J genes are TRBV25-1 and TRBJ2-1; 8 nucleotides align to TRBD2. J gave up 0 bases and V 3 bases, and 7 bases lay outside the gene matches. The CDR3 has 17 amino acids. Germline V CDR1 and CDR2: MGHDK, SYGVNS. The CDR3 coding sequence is TGTGCCAGCAGTGACCCCAGCGGGAGTATCTCCTACAATGAGCAGTTCTTC. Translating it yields CASSDPSGSISYNEQFF. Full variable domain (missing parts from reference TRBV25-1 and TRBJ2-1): EADIYQTPRYLVIGTGKKITLECSQTMGHDKMYWYQQDPGMELHLIHYSYGVNSTEKGDLSSESTVSRIRTEHFPLTLESARPSHTSQYLCASSDPSGSISYNEQFFGPGTRLTVL.

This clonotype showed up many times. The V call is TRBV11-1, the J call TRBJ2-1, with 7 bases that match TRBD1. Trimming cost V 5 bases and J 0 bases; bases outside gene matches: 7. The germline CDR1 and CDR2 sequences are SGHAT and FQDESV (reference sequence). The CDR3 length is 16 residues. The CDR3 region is CASSVQGFISYNEQFF. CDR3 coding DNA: TGTGCCAGCAGCGTACAGGGGTTCATCTCCTACAATGAGCAGTTCTTC.

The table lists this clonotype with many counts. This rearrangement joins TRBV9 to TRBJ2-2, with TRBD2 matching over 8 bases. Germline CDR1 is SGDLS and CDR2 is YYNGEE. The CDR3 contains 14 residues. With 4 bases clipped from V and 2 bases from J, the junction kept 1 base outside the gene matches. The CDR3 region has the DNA TGTGCCAGCAGCACTAGCGGTAACACCGGGGAGCTGTTTTTT. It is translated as CASSTSGNTGELFF. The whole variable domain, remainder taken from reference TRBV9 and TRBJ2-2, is DSGVTQTPKHLITATGQRVTLRCSPRSGDLSVYWYQQSLDQGLQFLIQYYNGEERAKGNILERFSAQQFPDLHSELNLSSLELGDSALYFCASSTSGNTGELFFGEGSRLTVL.

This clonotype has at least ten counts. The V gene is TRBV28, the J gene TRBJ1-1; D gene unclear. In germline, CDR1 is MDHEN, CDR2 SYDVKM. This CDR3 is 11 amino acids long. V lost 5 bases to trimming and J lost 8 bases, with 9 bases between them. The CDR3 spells CASSLREEAFF. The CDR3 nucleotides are TGTGCCAGCAGTCTCCGTGAGGAAGCTTTCTTT.

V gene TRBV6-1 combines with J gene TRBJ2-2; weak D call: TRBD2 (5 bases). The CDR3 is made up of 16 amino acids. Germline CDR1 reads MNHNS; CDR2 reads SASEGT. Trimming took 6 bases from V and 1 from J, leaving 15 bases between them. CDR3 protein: CASRPERSGNTGELFF. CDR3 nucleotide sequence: TGTGCCAGCAGACCTGAGCGGTCTGGGAACACCGGGGAGCTGTTTTTT.

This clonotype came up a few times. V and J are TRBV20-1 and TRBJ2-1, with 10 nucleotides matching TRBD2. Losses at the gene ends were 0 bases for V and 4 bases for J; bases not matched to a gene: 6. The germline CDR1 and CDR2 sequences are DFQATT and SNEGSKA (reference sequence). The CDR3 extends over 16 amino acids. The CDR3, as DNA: TGCAGTGCTAGAGATCGGCTAGCGGGAGCTTACAATGAGCAGTTCTTC. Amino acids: CSARDRLAGAYNEQFF.

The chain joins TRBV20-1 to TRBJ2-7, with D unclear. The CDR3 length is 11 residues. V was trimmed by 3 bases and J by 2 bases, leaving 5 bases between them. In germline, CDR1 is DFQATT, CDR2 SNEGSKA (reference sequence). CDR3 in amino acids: CSASSTYEQYF. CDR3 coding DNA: TGCAGTGCTAGCTCCACCTACGAGCAGTACTTC.

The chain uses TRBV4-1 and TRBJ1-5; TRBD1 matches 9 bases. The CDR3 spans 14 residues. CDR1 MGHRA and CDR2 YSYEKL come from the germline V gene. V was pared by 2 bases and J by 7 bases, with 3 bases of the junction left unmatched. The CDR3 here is CASSQWDREQPQHF. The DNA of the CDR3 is TGCGCCAGCAGCCAATGGGACAGGGAACAGCCCCAGCATTTT.

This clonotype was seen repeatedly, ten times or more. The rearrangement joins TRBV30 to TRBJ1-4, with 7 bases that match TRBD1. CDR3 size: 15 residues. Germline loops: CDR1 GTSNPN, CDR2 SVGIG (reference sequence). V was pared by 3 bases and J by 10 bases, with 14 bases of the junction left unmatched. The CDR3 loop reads CAWRERTGGRGKLFF. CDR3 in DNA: TGTGCCTGGAGGGAAAGGACAGGCGGGCGGGGAAAACTGTTTTTT.

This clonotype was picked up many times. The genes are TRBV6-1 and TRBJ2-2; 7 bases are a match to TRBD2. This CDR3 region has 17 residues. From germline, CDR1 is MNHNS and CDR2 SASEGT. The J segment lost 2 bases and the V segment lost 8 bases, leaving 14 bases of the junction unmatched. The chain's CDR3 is CASHHFGLADNTGELFF. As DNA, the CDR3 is TGTGCCAGCCACCACTTTGGGCTAGCGGATAACACCGGGGAGCTGTTTTTT.

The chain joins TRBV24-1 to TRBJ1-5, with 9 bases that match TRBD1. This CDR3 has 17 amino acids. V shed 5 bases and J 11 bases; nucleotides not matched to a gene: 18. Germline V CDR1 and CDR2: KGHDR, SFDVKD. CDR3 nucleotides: TGTGCCACCAGTGCCAGTACATCCGGGACAGGGAGCGTGGCCCAGCATTTT. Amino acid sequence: CATSASTSGTGSVAQHF.

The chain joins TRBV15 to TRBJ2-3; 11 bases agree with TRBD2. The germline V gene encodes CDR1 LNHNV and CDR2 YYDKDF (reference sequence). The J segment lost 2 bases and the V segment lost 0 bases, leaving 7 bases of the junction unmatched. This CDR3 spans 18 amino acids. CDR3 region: CATSRDTLAGGYTDTQYF. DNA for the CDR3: TGTGCCACCAGCAGAGATACCCTAGCGGGGGGCTACACAGATACGCAGTATTTT.

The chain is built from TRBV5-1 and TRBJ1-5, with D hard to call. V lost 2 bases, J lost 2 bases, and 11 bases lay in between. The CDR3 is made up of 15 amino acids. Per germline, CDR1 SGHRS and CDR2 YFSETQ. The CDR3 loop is CASSFNGGGNQPQHF. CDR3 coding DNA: TGCGCCAGCAGCTTTAACGGCGGAGGCAATCAGCCCCAGCATTTT.

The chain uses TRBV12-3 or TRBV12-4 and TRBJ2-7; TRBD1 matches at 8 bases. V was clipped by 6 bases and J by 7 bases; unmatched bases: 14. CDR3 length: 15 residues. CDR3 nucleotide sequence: TGTGCCAGCAGGCCCACAGGGGGAGCTACGTGGGAGCAGTACTTC. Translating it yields CASRPTGGATWEQYF.

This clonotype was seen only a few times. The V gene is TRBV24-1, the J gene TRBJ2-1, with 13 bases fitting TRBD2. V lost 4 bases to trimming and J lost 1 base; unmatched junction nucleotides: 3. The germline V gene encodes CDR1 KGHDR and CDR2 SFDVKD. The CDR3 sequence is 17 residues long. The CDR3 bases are TGTGCCACCAGTGACCAGACTAGCGGGAGGTCCTACAATGAGCAGTTCTTC. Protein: CATSDQTSGRSYNEQFF.

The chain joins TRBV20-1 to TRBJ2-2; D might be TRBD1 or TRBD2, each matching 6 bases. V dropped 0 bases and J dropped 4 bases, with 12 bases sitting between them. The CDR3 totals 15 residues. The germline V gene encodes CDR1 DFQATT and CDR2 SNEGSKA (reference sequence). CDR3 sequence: CSAREGGHRTGELFF. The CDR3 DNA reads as TGCAGTGCTAGAGAGGGGGGACACCGCACCGGGGAGCTGTTTTTT.

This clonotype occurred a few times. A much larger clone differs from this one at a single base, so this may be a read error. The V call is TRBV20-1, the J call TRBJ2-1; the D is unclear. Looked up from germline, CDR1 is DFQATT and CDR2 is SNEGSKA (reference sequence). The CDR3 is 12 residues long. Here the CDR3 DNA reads TGCAGTGCTAGAGGTCGAAACAATGAGCAGTCCTTC. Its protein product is CSARGRNNEQSF.

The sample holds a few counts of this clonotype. CDR3 in amino acids: CASEGVNTGELFF. CDR3 sequence (DNA): TGTGCCAGCGAAGGGGTTAACACCGGGGAGCTGTTTTTT. This sequence joins TRBV12-3 or TRBV12-4 and TRBJ2-2; a possible D gene is TRBD1 (5 bases). The CDR3 contains 13 residues. Trimming removed 8 bases at V and 2 bases at J, with 9 bases between.

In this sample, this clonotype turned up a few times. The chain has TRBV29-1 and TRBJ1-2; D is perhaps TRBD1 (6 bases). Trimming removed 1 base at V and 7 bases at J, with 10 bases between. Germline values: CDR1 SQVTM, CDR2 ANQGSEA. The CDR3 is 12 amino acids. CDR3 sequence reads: CSVEVRGTGYTF. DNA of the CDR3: TGCAGCGTTGAAGTAAGGGGGACTGGCTACACCTTC.

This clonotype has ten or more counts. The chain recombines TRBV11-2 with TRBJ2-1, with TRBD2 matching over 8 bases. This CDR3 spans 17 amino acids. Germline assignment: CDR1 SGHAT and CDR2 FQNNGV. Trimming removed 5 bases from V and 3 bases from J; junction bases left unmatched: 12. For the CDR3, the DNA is TGTGCCAGCAGCAGGGTTGGTAGCGGGAAACTCTACAATGAGCAGTTCTTC. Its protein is CASSRVGSGKLYNEQFF.

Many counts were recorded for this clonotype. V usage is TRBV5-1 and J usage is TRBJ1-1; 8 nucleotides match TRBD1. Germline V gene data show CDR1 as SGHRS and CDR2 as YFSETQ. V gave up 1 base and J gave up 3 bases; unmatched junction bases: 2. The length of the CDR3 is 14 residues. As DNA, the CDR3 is TGCGCCAGCAGCTTGTTACAGGGGGACACTGAAGCTTTCTTT. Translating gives CASSLLQGDTEAFF.

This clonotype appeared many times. CDR3 nucleotides: TGTGCCAGCAGCTTAGGACTGAGGCGGGTGGGAACTGAAGCTTTCTTT. The encoded protein is CASSLGLRRVGTEAFF. The chain combines TRBV11-2 with TRBJ1-1; D call uncertain. Germline CDR1 reads SGHAT; CDR2 reads FQNNGV. Deletions cut 1 base from V and 5 bases from J, with 17 bases between. There are 16 residues in the CDR3. Looking up the rest from reference TRBV11-2 and TRBJ1-1 gives the full variable domain: EAGVAQSPRYKIIEKRQSVAFWCNPISGHATLYWYQQILGQGPKLLIQFQNNGVVDDSQLPKDRFSAERLKGVDSTLKIQPAKLEDSAVYLCASSLGLRRVGTEAFFGQGTRLTVV.

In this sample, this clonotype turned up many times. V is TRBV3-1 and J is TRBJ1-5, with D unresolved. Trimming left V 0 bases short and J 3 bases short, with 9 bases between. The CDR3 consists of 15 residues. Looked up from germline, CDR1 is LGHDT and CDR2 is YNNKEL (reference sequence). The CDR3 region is CASSQDVGANQPQHF. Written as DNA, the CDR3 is TGTGCCAGCAGCCAAGATGTAGGAGCCAATCAGCCCCAGCATTTT. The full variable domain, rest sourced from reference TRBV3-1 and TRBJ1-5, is DTAVSQTPKYLVTQMGNDKSIKCEQNLGHDTMYWYKQDSKKFLKIMFSYNNKELIINETVPNRFSPKSPDKAHLNLHINSLELGDSAVYFCASSQDVGANQPQHFGDGTRLSIL.

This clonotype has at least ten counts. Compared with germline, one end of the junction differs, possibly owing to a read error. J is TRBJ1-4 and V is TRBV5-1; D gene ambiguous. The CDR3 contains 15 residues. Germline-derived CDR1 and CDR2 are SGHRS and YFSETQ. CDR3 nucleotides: TGTGCCAGCAGCTTATCGGGAGGAACTAATGAAAAACTGTTTTTT. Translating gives CASSLSGGTNEKLFF. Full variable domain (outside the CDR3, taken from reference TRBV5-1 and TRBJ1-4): KAGVTQTPRYLIKTRGQQVTLSCSPISGHRSVSWYQQTPGQGLQFLFEYFSETQRNKGNFPGRFSGRQFSNSRSEMNVSTLELGDSALYLCASSLSGGTNEKLFFGSGTQLSVL.

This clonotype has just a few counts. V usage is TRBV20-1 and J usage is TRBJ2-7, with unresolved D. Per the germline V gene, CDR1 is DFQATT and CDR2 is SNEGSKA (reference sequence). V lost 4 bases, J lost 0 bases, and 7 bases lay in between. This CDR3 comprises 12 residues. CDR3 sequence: CSAKVDSYEQYF. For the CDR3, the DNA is TGCAGTGCTAAGGTGGACTCCTACGAGCAGTACTTC.

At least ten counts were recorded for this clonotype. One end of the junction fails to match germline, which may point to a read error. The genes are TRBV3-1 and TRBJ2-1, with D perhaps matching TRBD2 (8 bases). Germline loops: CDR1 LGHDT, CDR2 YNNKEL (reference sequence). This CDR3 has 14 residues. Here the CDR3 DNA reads TGTGCCAGCAGCCAGGGGACAGAAGGGACTAGAGGGCTCTTC. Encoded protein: CASSQGTEGTRGLF.

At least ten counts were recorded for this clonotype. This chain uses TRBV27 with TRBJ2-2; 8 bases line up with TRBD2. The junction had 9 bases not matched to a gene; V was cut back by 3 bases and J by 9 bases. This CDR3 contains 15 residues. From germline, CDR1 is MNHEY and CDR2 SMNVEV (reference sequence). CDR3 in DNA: TGTGCCAGCAGTTTCGGGGGGGGATGGGCACGGGAGCTGTTTTTT. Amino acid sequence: CASSFGGGWARELFF.